The rows below give T cell receptor beta chains drawn from one sample of a study of cytomegalovirus exposure and HLA in healthy donors. The table came from immunoSEQ multiplex PCR; TCRdb's copy has only in-frame clones and leaves some out. The sample shows about 140,000 clones, roughly 76% of them seen only once. The sequencing input was PBMCs. Source of these receptors: a human donor in good health. CDR3s leave out the opening cysteine and the closing phenylalanine or tryptophan.

TRBJ2-5	12	TRBV27	ASSWTGRGETQY
TRBJ1-2	11	TRBV19	ASSTRDIDGYT
TRBJ2-7	12	TRBV28	ASRSLAGGGEQY
TRBJ2-3	11	TRBV7-7	ASSLERTDTQY
TRBJ2-7	12	TRBV28	ASTPATDSYEQY
TRBJ2-6	11	TRBV6-6	ASTNSGANVLT
TRBJ1-6	13	TRBV2	ASSEEGSWGSPLH
TRBJ1-2	11	TRBV29-1	STRGGGTDGYT
TRBJ2-3	15	TRBV11-3	ASSLAWGLLVPDTQY
TRBJ2-7	10	TRBV9	ASSVESGGQY
TRBJ2-2	13	TRBV11-3	ASSPRDYPTGELF
TRBJ2-6	13	TRBV4-1	ASSLDKTGANVLT
TRBJ1-2	12	TRBV2	ASSSQGHNYGYT
TRBJ2-5	11	TRBV2	ATSPDNQETQY
TRBJ2-5	13	TRBV5-4	ASSLRAGVGETQY
TRBJ1-2	12	TRBV6-5	ASSGLVGASGYT
TRBJ1-6	13	TRBV7-9	ASSSGVSYNSPLH
TRBJ2-7	14	TRBV2	ASSEAGTGVAYEQY
TRBJ2-7	11	TRBV11-3	ASSLEGLFEQY
TRBJ2-5	13	TRBV7-3	ARMFNWTGRETQY
TRBJ1-1	13	TRBV7-6	ASSRARAGRTEAF
TRBJ1-1	12	TRBV15	ATSRDRGGREAF
TRBJ2-1	12	TRBV18	ASSPLETNNEQF
TRBJ2-3	12	TRBV18	ASSLRESTDTQY
TRBJ2-1	14	TRBV27	ASSFVGLAAYNEQF
.	12	TRBV5-1	ASSFGLAGNEQY
TRBJ1-1	15	TRBV7-8	ASSLVGRPGQSTEAF
TRBJ2-5	14	TRBV5-1	ASSLGPSGSQETQY
TRBJ1-2	11	TRBV7-9	ASSYGTAAGYT
TRBJ2-7	10	TRBV2	ASTRPSYEQY
TRBJ2-3	14	TRBV9	ASSPEAGGPIDTQY
TRBJ2-1	12	TRBV25-1	ASSEYGGQNEQF
TRBJ2-7	10	TRBV27	ASSHRGYEQY
TRBJ1-1	10	TRBV15	ATSRDRTEAF
TRBJ2-1	13	TRBV7-2	ASSSGLAVYNEQF
TRBJ2-7	11	TRBV6-5	ASSPLATYEQY
TRBJ2-3	13	TRBV6-1	ASSEAGALTDTQY
TRBJ2-2	10	TRBV7-2	ASSTDTRELF
TRBJ2-3	14	TRBV5-8	ASSLRFSGVGDTQY
TRBJ2-4	15	TRBV5-1	ASSLEGTRGGGNIQY
TRBJ1-4	11	TRBV19	ASRDRGREKLF
TRBJ2-1	12	TRBV9	ASSVVGLDNEQF
TRBJ1-6	13	TRBV6-5	ASTRTGADNSPLH
TRBJ1-5	11	TRBV18	ASSPAGEQPQH
TRBJ2-1	12	TRBV10-3	ATLGREGAYEQF
TRBJ1-4	13	TRBV6-1	ASTDTGGLNEKLF
TRBJ1-4	13	TRBV6-1	ASSEWAGNNEKLF
TRBJ2-1	13	TRBV15	ATSSRLAGKYEQF
TRBJ1-2	13	TRBV5-4	ASSPTGLISYGYT